The clone carrying this TCR beta chain has more than one count but fewer than ten. The target antigen is unknown. This record belongs to a study of identical twins. The junction had 4 bases not matched to a gene; V was cut back by 4 bases and J by 5 bases. Germline lookup yields CDR1 SGHNT and CDR2 YENEEA. The CDR3 totals 14 residues. Points from the study as a whole: Abundant beta clonotypes from cord blood bore fewer insertions; memory repertoires lacked this pattern.

TCRdb reprocessed the 5' RACE reads via MiXCR and lists one record per CDR3 protein. The table lists hundreds of thousands of distinct CDR3 sequences, less than 9.5% of them singletons, with 4.5% to 5.5% in the top ten. The sample taken for sequencing was memory (CD45RO+) T cells sorted from blood. This receptor was taken from a young woman in good health. The chain combines TRBV11-3 with TRBJ2-3, with 9 bases lining up with TRBD2. DNA for the CDR3: TGTGCCAGCAGCTCCAGCGGGGGGATAGATACGCAGTATTTT. Amino acid sequence: CASSSSGGIDTQYF.